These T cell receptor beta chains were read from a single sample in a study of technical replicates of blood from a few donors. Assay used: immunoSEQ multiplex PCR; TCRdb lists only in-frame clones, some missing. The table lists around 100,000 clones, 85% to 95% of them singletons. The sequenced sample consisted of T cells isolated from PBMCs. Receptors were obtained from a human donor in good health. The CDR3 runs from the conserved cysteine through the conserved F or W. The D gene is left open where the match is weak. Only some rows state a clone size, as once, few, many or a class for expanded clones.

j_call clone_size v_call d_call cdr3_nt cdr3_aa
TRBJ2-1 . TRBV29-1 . TGCAGCGCCCCAGTCCAAGTCGGGAGTGTGGCCAATGAGCAGTTCTTC CSAPVQVGSVANEQFF
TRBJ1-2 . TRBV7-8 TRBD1 TGTGCCAGCAGCTTCAGGGGGGACTATGGCTACACCTTC CASSFRGDYGYTF
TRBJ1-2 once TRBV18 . TGTGCCAGCTCACCAGTTATGGGGCAGAGCGATGGCTACACCTTC CASSPVMGQSDGYTF
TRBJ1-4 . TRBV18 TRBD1 TGTGCCAGCTCACCACGCACAGGGGCTGGGCGTGAAAAACTGTTTTTT CASSPRTGAGREKLFF
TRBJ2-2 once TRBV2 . TGTGCCACTAGACAGACCGGGGAGCTGTTTTTT CATRQTGELFF
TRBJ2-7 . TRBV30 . TGTGCCCACGGGTCCTCCTACGAGCAGTACTTC CAHGSSYEQYF
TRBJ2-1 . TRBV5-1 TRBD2 TGCGCCAGCAGCTTGCGACTAGCGGGAGGGCTATACAATGAGCAGTTCTTC CASSLRLAGGLYNEQFF
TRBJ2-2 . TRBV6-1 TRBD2 TGTGCCAGCAGTGAACTTGGTGGGACTAGCGGCACCGGGGAGCTGTTTTTT CASSELGGTSGTGELFF
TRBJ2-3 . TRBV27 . TGTGCCAGCAGGACCTCTATAGCGGCAGTTAGCACAGATACGCAGTATTTT CASRTSIAAVSTDTQYF
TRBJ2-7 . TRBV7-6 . TGTGCCAGCAGCCCAAGCGTTAGCTTCCGGGAGCAGTACTTC CASSPSVSFREQYF
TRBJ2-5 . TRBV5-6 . TGTGCCAGCAGCTTGGACAGGGTAGAGACCCAGTACTTC CASSLDRVETQYF
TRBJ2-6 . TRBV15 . TGTGCCACCAGCAGAGGGAGGGGAGGGGCCAACGTCCTGACTTTC CATSRGRGGANVLTF
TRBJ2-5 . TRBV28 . TGTGCCAGCTGTCAGGGTCAGGGGACCCAGTACTTC CASCQGQGTQYF
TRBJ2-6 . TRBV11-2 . TGTGCCAGCAGCTTACTCCCCAGGACAACTGGGGCCAACGTCCTGACTTTC CASSLLPRTTGANVLTF
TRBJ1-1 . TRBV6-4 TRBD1 TGTGCCAGCCGCTATACAGGGGACACTGAAGCTTTCTTT CASRYTGDTEAFF
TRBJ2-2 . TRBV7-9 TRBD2 TGTGCCAGCAGAGGGACGGGGGGTTTACGAAATACCGGGGAGCTGTTTTTT CASRGTGGLRNTGELFF
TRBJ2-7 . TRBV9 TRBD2 TGTGCCAGCAGCGAGGGAACTAGCGCTGTTAACGAGCAGTACTTC CASSEGTSAVNEQYF
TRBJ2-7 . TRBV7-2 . TGTGCCAGCAGCTGGCTGGAGTCCTACGAGCAGTACTTC CASSWLESYEQYF
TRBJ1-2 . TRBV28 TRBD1 TGTGCCAGCACCACTCCGGGGACAGGGAACTATGGCTACACCTTC CASTTPGTGNYGYTF
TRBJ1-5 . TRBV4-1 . TGCGCCAGCAGCCAAGACCCAGGGTGGAGCAATCAGCCCCAGCATTTT CASSQDPGWSNQPQHF
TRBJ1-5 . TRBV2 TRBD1 TGTGCCAGCAGTGAGCGGACAGGGACGCAGCCCCAGCATTTT CASSERTGTQPQHF
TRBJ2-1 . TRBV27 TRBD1 TGTGCCAGCAACCAACAGGGGTTCCATGAGCAGTTCTTC CASNQQGFHEQFF
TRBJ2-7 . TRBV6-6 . TGTGCCACCCAGTTGGAGGGCTCCTACGAGCAGTACTTC CATQLEGSYEQYF
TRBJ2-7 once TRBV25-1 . TGTGCCAGCAGTGAAAAGGCAGGGTGGGGCTACGAGCAGTACTTC CASSEKAGWGYEQYF
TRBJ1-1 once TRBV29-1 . TGCAGCGTAACAGGGATGCAAGTGGGTGAAGCTTTCTTT CSVTGMQVGEAFF
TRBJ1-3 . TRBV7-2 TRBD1 TGTGCCAGCAGCTTCGGAACCCCGGGACAGGGAACTGGAAACACCATATATTTT CASSFGTPGQGTGNTIYF
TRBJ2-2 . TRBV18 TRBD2 TGTGCCAGCTCATCCCTAGCGGAGGGCACCGGGGAGCTGTTTTTT CASSSLAEGTGELFF
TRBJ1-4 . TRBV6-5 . TGTGCCAGCAGCGTCCTCCGTCCTAATGAAAAACTGTTTTTT CASSVLRPNEKLFF
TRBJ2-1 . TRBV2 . TGTGCCAGCAGTGAATATTGGGGGGATTCCTACAATGAGCAGTTCTTC CASSEYWGDSYNEQFF
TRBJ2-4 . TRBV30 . TGTGCCTGGAGTATAGGACAGAAAAACATTCAGTACTTC CAWSIGQKNIQYF
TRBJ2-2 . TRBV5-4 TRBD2 TGTGCCAGCAGCTCGAAATCGGGAAACGGACTAGCGGGAACCGGGGAGCTGTTTTTT CASSSKSGNGLAGTGELFF
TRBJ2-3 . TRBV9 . TGTGCCAGCAGCGTAGTGAGTCTCCCAGATACGCAGTATTTT CASSVVSLPDTQYF
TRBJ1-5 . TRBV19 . TGTGCCAGTAGTGGGGCCGATCAGCCCCAGCATTTT CASSGADQPQHF
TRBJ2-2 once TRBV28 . TGTGCCAGCAGTTCTGAGACCGGGGAGCTGTTTTTT CASSSETGELFF
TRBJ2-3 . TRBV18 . TGTGCCAGCTCACCAGGACTCTCCTATGCAGATACGCAGTATTTT CASSPGLSYADTQYF
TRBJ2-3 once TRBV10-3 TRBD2 TGTGCCATCAACCTAGCGGGAAGCGGCACAGATACGCAGTATTTT CAINLAGSGTDTQYF
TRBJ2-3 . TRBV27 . TGTGCCAGCAGTCCCTATTTTCCGGTCCCTAGCACAGATACGCAGTATTTT CASSPYFPVPSTDTQYF
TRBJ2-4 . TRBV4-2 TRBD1 TGTGCCAGCAGCCAAGATGGACAGGGGCTCATTCAGTACTTC CASSQDGQGLIQYF
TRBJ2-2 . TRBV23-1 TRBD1 TGCGCCAGCAGTCAATCTTATGGGACCGACAGGGAAAGCGGGGAGCTGTTTTTT CASSQSYGTDRESGELFF
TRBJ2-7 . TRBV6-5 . TGTGCCAGCGGGAGCGGAGCAACCTACGAGCAGTACTTC CASGSGATYEQYF
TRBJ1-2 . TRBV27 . TGTGCCAGCAGTTTATATGGGACTCTTAACTATGGCTACACCTTC CASSLYGTLNYGYTF
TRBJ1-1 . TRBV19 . TGTGCCAGTAGTCCATGGACAACCCGTGAAGCTTTCTTT CASSPWTTREAFF
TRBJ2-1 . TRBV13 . TGTGCCAGCAGCTTAGGGGGCGGGCCCCGGTACAATGAGCAGTTCTTC CASSLGGGPRYNEQFF
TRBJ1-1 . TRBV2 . TGTGCCAGCAGTGCTGATCGACAGCTGAACACTGAAGCTTTCTTT CASSADRQLNTEAFF
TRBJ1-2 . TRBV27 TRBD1 TGTGCCAGCAGTTTATCCGGGACAGGGGTTGGCTACACCTTC CASSLSGTGVGYTF
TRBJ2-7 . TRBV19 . TGTGCCAGTAGTGAGCAAGGGGGAGAGAGATACGAGCAGTACTTC CASSEQGGERYEQYF
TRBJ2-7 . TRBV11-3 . TGTGCCAGCAGCTTAGAATACGGCTCCTACGAGCAGTACTTC CASSLEYGSYEQYF
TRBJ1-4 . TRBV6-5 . TGTGCCAGCAGTTACTCGATCAACAGCCAAAATGAAAAACTGTTTTTT CASSYSINSQNEKLFF
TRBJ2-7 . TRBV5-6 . TGTGCCAGCAGCCCAGCCGGGACATACTACGAGCAGTACTTC CASSPAGTYYEQYF
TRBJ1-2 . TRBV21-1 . TGTGCCAGCAGCAAAGAAGGGGATGGCTACACCTTC CASSKEGDGYTF
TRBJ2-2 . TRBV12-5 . TGTGCTAGTGGTTCGCCACTTAACACCGGGGAGCTGTTTTTT CASGSPLNTGELFF
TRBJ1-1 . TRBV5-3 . TGTGCCAGAAGCCCCATACCGGGACATGCGACAAATTGCGGGCCCGGGGCTTTCTTT CARSPIPGHATNCGPGAFF
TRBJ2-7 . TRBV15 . TGTGCCACCAGCATATTCACGGGGTCCTACGAGCAGTACTTC CATSIFTGSYEQYF
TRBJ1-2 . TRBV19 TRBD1 TGTGCCAGTAGTATGGGACAGGGGGCGCCTGGGGGCTACACCTTC CASSMGQGAPGGYTF
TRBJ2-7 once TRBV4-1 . TGCGCCAGCAGCCAAGGATACTCGAGAGAGCAGTACTTC CASSQGYSREQYF
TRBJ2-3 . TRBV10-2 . TGCGCCAGCAGTGGAGCGGGTGCCACAGATACGCAGTATTTT CASSGAGATDTQYF
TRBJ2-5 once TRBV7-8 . TGTGCCAGCAGCTTAATGTTACAGGTGACCAAACAAGAGACCCAGTACTTC CASSLMLQVTKQETQYF
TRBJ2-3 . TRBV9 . TGTGCCAGCAGCGTAGATAGCGGAGATATCACAGATACGCAGTATTTT CASSVDSGDITDTQYF